The 6 T cell receptor beta chains below all came from one sample that was sequenced in a study of immune evolution from preneoplasia to lung adenocarcinoma (dated by TCRdb to 2020 to 2023). The protocol used for the library was the immunoSEQ multiplex PCR assay. Sourced from immuneACCESS, this table was stored by TCRdb with only in-frame sequences that have V and J called. A share of the clones is absent; for the studies checked, an unresolved V gene accounts for under half, and the remainder has no known explanation. Recorded for this sample are roughly 38,000 clones; 74% of them occurred a single time. The top ten constitute approximately 6.1% of the sample. Sequencing was performed on FFPE invasive lung adenocarcinoma tissue. The sample's cell subset or site label, in plain terms: frankly invasive lung adenocarcinoma (ADC). These receptors all stem from a person in their sixties or seventies with lung adenocarcinoma.

The gene calls are TRBV29-1 and TRBJ2-1, with 10 bases aligning to TRBD1. CDR1 and CDR2 (germline): SQVTM, ANQGSEA. The CDR3 consists of 13 residues. The trim removed 6 bases at V and 5 bases at J, leaving 4 bases unmatched. The DNA for the CDR3 is TGCAGCGTCAAGGGACAGGGGAACAATGAGCAGTTCTTC. Protein product: CSVKGQGNNEQFF.

The rearrangement uses TRBV5-5 and TRBJ2-1; TRBD1 agrees at 7 bases. The CDR3 has 15 residues. Germline CDR1 and CDR2: SGHKS and YYEKEE (reference sequence). V lost 2 bases and J lost 4; bases outside the gene matches: 6. The CDR3 DNA reads as TGTGCCAGCAGCTTCCGGGACAGCCCTTACAATGAGCAGTTCTTC. It yields the protein CASSFRDSPYNEQFF.

The chain couples TRBV7-2 to TRBJ1-5; no firm D call. Germline V CDR1 and CDR2: SGHTA, FQGNSA. The CDR3 totals 13 residues. Trimming shortened V by 2 bases and J by 5 bases, and 7 bases separated the two germline ends. The CDR3 nucleotides are TGTACCAGCAGCTTAAACAGAGATCAGCCCCAGCATTTT. This codes for CTSSLNRDQPQHF.

This chain joins TRBV6-6 and TRBJ2-5, with 7 bases fitting TRBD1. The CDR3 has 16 residues. V lost 2 bases and J lost 5; bases outside the gene matches: 11. Germline V lookup: CDR1 MNHNY, CDR2 SVGAGI (reference sequence). For the CDR3, the DNA is TGTGCCAGCAGTTACCTCCTTACAGGGGCCCGGGAGACCCAGTACTTC. It is translated as CASSYLLTGARETQYF.

The chain is built from TRBV20-1 and TRBJ1-5; D call uncertain. Trimming pared 6 bases from V and 4 bases from J, leaving 7 bases between. The CDR3 has 11 amino acids. Germline V lookup: CDR1 DFQATT, CDR2 SNEGSKA (reference sequence). The CDR3 protein is CSAPMNQPQHF. The CDR3 DNA reads TGCAGTGCCCCAATGAATCAGCCCCAGCATTTT.

There are a few counts of this clone. The genes are TRBV10-3 and TRBJ2-1; TRBD1 agrees at 9 bases. The CDR3 consists of 15 residues. Unmatched junction bases numbered 12, after V lost 8 bases and J lost 7 bases. The V gene's germline CDR1 is ENHRY and CDR2 SYGVKD. DNA of the CDR3: TGTGCCATCGGTTCCGGGACAGGGCTTGTGAATGAGCAGTTCTTC. Translating it yields CAIGSGTGLVNEQFF.